This T cell receptor beta chain was recorded in a study of cytomegalovirus exposure and HLA in healthy donors. Broader study findings: Among TCR beta chains, those listed as cytomegalovirus-associated numbered around 160.

Generated by immunoSEQ multiplex PCR, the TCRdb table keeps only in-frame clones and is missing some. Among around 170,000 clones listed, about 85% were seen once. Note on this clone: Its antigen is unknown.

The germline V and J ends were trimmed by 1 base and 4 bases, with 14 bases remaining between them. This CDR3 is built from 15 residues. In germline, CDR1 is GTSNPN, CDR2 SVGIG (reference sequence). This TCR was recovered from a man aged 18 to 30 in good health and CMV-seropositive. The V and J genes are TRBV30 and TRBJ2-1, with D maybe TRBD2 (6 bases). Sample: PBMCs. CDR3: CAWSDDGGNYNEQFF. The CDR3, as DNA: TGTGCCTGGAGTGACGACGGGGGAAATTACAATGAGCAGTTCTTC.